This T cell receptor beta chain was recovered during a study of neurological immune-mediated disorders (dated by TCRdb to between 2018 and 2020). General notes on the study: Using UMI-based sequencing, the study compared peripheral blood TCR-beta repertoires from patients with HTLV-I-associated myelopathy (HAM/TSP), patients with multiple sclerosis, and healthy controls. The approximately 96 TCR-beta libraries covered PBMC samples along with longitudinal samples, technical triplicates, and paired sorted CD4+ and CD8+ T-cell subsets. Of the 68 subjects in the cohort, around 14 were HAM/TSP patients, 34 were multiple sclerosis patients, and approximately 20 were healthy controls. The full study reports these points: Expanded clones from different subjects shared no identical CDR3 amino acid sequences, which suggests that TCR-beta repertoires were private in all groups. TCR clonal expansion was highest in HAM/TSP patients and lowest in MS patients, with MS patients falling below even healthy controls.

The CDR3 covers 14 residues, taking in both the cysteine and the phenylalanine. The sequence is cut down to CDR3 DNA, 42 bases in frame from base 1. Here V drops 5 bases and J drops 11 bases, and the junction holds 11 bases not matched to any gene. Taken from the germline V gene (reference sequence), the CDR1 and CDR2 loops are MNHEY and SMNVEV. cDNA was synthesized by template-switch 5'RACE using a primer carrying a 10-nucleotide random unique molecular identifier by which each TCR transcript was tagged. Every sequencing run covered 15-18 subjects and yielded more than 180 million TCR-beta sequences. The RNeasy kit was used to extract total RNA. The KAPA Real-time Library Amplification kit was used to amplify TCR-beta VDJ regions with primers for the TCR constant region and the 5'RACE anchor. A first PCR added sample indexes and Illumina adaptors, after which a second PCR increased the library yield. The roughly 650 bp TCR product was size-selected on a 2% E-gel SizeSelection system after Ampure bead purification. Before pooling, libraries had their quality checked on a Bioanalyzer, their concentration measured with Qubit, and their quantity determined with the Kapa Library Quantification kit. An Illumina HiSeq 2500 sequenced the libraries paired-end 2 x 150 bp. To increase sequence diversity, about 24-32% phiX was spiked into each library pool. The authors processed their data as follows. Quality-filtered reads were processed with the UMI-based MiGEC pipeline, and over 75% of raw TCR sequences were removed by the MiGEC pipeline during error correction. IMGT germline references were used for alignment of VDJ genes, and clonotypes were defined by a unique CDR3 amino acid sequence together with V-J genes. Clonal expansion, Shannon diversity, and CDR3 relatedness (CalcPairwiseDistances, ClusterSamples) were evaluated with VDJtools, and phylogenetic trees were built with CLCbio workbench. Using coefficient-of-variation modelling across technical triplicates, the study counted a clone as expanded if it had at least 8 unique UMIs. TCRdb itself trimmed the public reads at Q25 with fastp, ran MiXCR and retained productive beta chains. One record per CDR3 amino acid sequence lists the most common genes and DNA. TCRdb's processing, not the study's, gives the V and J calls here. Present in this sample are 49,000 or so distinct CDR3 sequences, 15% to 20% of which were seen just once. The ten largest clones represent 4.4% of the sample.

Healthy controls were blood bank volunteers in Maryland, USA. Unsorted PBMC libraries were generated from 2 million PBMCs stored in RNAlater at -80 °C until RNA extraction. PBMCs were separated from peripheral blood using Ficoll-Hypaque density gradient centrifugation and then cryopreserved in liquid nitrogen. At least ten counts were recorded for this clonotype. Its cognate antigen has yet to be identified. The record has no base qualities; no much larger clone is one base away. Sequenced: PBMCs. This TCR derives from a man aged 55 to 70 in good health. The chain employs TRBV27 and TRBJ1-1, with 10 central nucleotides matching TRBD1. Here the CDR3 is given as CASSVGTGALWAFF. The nucleotide sequence is given as TGTGCCAGCAGTGTCGGGACAGGGGCTTTATGGGCTTTCTTT.